This T cell receptor (beta chain) was recovered during a study of T cell responses to AZD1222 COVID-19 vaccine (dated by TCRdb to the early 2020s). With regard to the full study: Because spike-specific TCR depth and breadth did not differ between the two schedules, AZD1222 recipients who got a second dose at roughly 4 weeks were pooled with those who got a second dose at roughly 12 weeks. TCR sequencing covered about 230 trial participants: about 210 given two doses of AZD1222 and 26 given two doses of MenACWY control vaccine. Trial participants were enrolled by age into 18-55, 56-69 and 70-plus year subgroups, with about 150, 28 and 57 TCR-sequenced participants respectively.

Broader findings and caveats from the paper: No day 14 peak-response samples were available, so repertoires were characterized only after the peak T cell response. CD4 TCRs associated with the vaccine covered the entire spike protein, and the dominant responses were in regions 160-218 and 743-854. Conclusions about previously exposed vaccinees are limited because only six or seven AZD1222 recipients were SARS-CoV-2 seropositive at baseline. Participants were mostly white British, with more females than males. The authors suggested clonal diversity may have been underestimated. In the small 56-69-year group, the increase in depth fell short of significance, most likely because of low power. After two AZD1222 doses, spike-specific TCR breadth and depth were significantly higher than at day 0 and than in MenACWY recipients. Epitopes outside the regions mutated in the B.1.351 and B.1.1.7 variants were reportedly recognized by nearly half of the unique spike-specific TCRs.

Read against the paper, the sample's time point label means: baseline before first vaccination. Samples from vaccinated people were obtained from the UK trials COV001 and COV002, which included a single-blind randomized controlled phase 2/3 trial of AZD1222 (ChAdOx1 nCoV-19) in healthy adults. Trial participant PBMC samples were collected at day 0 and day 28 after the second dose for TCRbeta chain sequencing. The CDR3 regions of human TCRbeta chains were analyzed by immunosequencing. For the original study's pipeline: Repertoire TCRs were matched against a reference library of SARS-CoV-2-specific TCRs generated with the MIRA antigen-specificity platform. Breadth was defined as the fraction of unique TCRs that were SARS-CoV-2-associated, and depth was defined as the fraction of total T cells that were SARS-CoV-2-associated. Each spike-specific TCR was assigned to its reactive spike region and to a CD4 or CD8 class using the MIRA data. Log10-transformed breadth and depth values were compared by one-way ANOVA with Sidak's multiple comparisons tests. The immuneACCESS repertoire file appears here via TCRdb, limited to in-frame rearrangements. These files lack a portion of the clones; in checked studies, under half of the deficit traces to unresolved V genes, and the cause of the others is not known. D and trimming were read from the DNA, whereas the V and J calls and clone size are those reported in that table. This sample lists about 180,000 clones; about 86% were detected once. The ten biggest clones cover around 8% of the sample.

This clone was seen a few times. The target of this receptor is not known. Base qualities are missing; no much larger clone stands one base away. This clonotype was obtained from an adult in good health. The specimen was peripheral blood, collected on day 0 of AZD1222 vaccination.

The CDR3 protein is CASSPTSHQGTFGYTF. At the DNA level, the sequence is TGTGCCAGCAGCCCCACATCCCACCAGGGGACGTTTGGCTACACCTTC. The rearrangement joined TRBV7-2 to TRBJ1-2; a weak D assignment points to TRBD1 (6 bases agree). V and J are truncated by 5 bases and 7 bases respectively, leaving an intervening sequence of 23 bases. The germline V gene gives CDR1 as SGHTA and CDR2 as FQGNSA. Including cysteine and phenylalanine, the CDR3 has 16 amino acids. The kept DNA is CDR3 alone, 48 bases in frame from the first base.